The following is a TCR beta chain sequence with its context. Germline values: CDR1 MGHRA, CDR2 YSYEKL. Trimming shortened V by 1 base and J by 4 bases, and 3 bases separated the two germline ends. This CDR3 is 12 amino acids long. This specimen comes from a study of CD8 T cells in Susac syndrome. When the RNA was reverse transcribed, random hexamers were used with an input of about 0.5 to 1 ug. It was immunoSEQ multiplex PCR that amplified TCR beta CDR3 across 54 Vbeta and 13 Jbeta. Each CDR3 protein gets one entry after TCRdb re-called the immunoSEQ multiplex PCR reads with MiXCR. The repertoire holds roughly 120,000 distinct CDR3 sequences, with approximately 93% as singletons. Sequencing of TCR beta was carried out in blood CD8+ and CD4+ T cells. It was treatment-naive patients with stable or active relapsing-remitting disease who made up the multiple sclerosis controls. Both CD4+ and CD8+ T cells were negatively isolated, and TEMRA cells underwent FACS enrichment.

Specimen: CD8+ T cells from PBMCs. This TCR was recovered from a human donor with multiple sclerosis. The chain is built from TRBV4-1 and TRBJ2-3; D call uncertain. The CDR3: CASSQVSDTQYF. The DNA for the CDR3 is TGCGCCAGCAGCCAAGTTTCAGATACGCAGTATTTT.